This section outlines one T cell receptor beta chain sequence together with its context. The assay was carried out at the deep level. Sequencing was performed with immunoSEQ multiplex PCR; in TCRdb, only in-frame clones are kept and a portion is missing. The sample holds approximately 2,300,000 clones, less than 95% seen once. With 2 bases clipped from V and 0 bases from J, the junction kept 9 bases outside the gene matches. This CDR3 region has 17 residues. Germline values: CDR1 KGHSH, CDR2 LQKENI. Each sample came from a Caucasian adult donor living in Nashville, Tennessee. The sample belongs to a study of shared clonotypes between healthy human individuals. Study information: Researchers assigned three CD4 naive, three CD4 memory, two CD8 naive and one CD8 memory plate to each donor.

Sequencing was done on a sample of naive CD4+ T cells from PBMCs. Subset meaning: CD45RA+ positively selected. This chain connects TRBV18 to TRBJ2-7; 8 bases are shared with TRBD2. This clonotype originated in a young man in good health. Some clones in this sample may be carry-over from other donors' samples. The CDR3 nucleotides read TGTGCCAGCTCACCATTTCCGTCCGGGGGGGCCTCCTACGAGCAGTACTTC. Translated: CASSPFPSGGASYEQYF. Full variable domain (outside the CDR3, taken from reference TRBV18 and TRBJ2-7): NAGVMQNPRHLVRRRGQEARLRCSPMKGHSHVYWYRQLPEEGLKFMVYLQKENIIDESGMPKERFSAEFPKEGPSILRIQQVVRGDSAAYFCASSPFPSGGASYEQYFGPGTRLTVT.